Following are 5 T cell receptor beta chains from one sample sequenced in a study of OX40 agonist ivuxolimab in advanced cancers. TCRdb keeps only in-frame clones here, not all; method: immunoSEQ multiplex PCR. The data hold roughly 100,000 clones, with around nine tenths observed a single time. Sequencing was performed on CD4+ or CD8+ T cells sorted from blood, taken in a trial of the OX40 agonist ivuxolimab. All receptors derive from an adult with an advanced solid tumor such as melanoma, head and neck, liver or kidney cancer.

The gene calls are TRBV19 and TRBJ2-3; no clear D gene. CDR3 length: 15 residues. CDR1 is LNHDA and CDR2 is SQIVND in the germline V gene (reference sequence). With 5 bases removed from V and 2 bases from J, the gap between germline ends came to 14 bases. For the CDR3, the DNA is TGTGCCAGTAGTTCACGACCTTCCCACACAGATACGCAGTATTTT. The encoded protein is CASSSRPSHTDTQYF.

The chain employs TRBV29-1 and TRBJ2-2, with 9 bases matching TRBD1. The CDR3 length is 13 residues. The trim removed 6 bases at V and 5 bases at J, leaving 4 bases unmatched. CDR1 SQVTM and CDR2 ANQGSEA come from the germline V gene. DNA of the CDR3: TGCAGCGTAAGGACAGGGGATACCGGGGAGCTGTTTTTT. Translated, it gives CSVRTGDTGELFF.

This clone has only one observation. V and J are TRBV27 and TRBJ2-3, with TRBD2 matching 10 bases. CDR1 MNHEY and CDR2 SMNVEV come from the germline V gene (reference sequence). The V gene end was trimmed by 5 bases and the J gene end by 5 bases; junction bases not matched to a gene: 22. CDR3 size: 20 residues. CDR3 in DNA: TGTGCCAGCAGTCCCCAGGCCTTTTTGAGCGGGGGGGCTTTGCTAGATACGCAGTATTTT. This gives the protein CASSPQAFLSGGALLDTQYF.

Worth noting for this clone: This CDR3 is also generated by other DNA sequences in the sample. The rearrangement joins TRBV4-1 to TRBJ2-7; no clear D. The CDR3 contains 14 residues. Germline V gene sequence: CDR1 MGHRA, CDR2 YSYEKL. Trimming shortened V by 1 base and J by 3 bases, and 10 bases separated the two germline ends. For the CDR3, the DNA is TGCGCCAGCAGCCAAGGCGAACACGGCTACGAGCAGTACTTC. Translating gives CASSQGEHGYEQYF.

The chain joins TRBV21-1 to TRBJ2-7; the listed D gene, TRBD1, was not tested against the DNA. TRBV21-1 is assigned pseudogene status. The CDR3 totals 19 residues. CDR3 in amino acids: CASSKKPEDRTGVQYEQYF. As DNA, the CDR3 is TGTGCCAGCAGCAAAAAACCGGAGGACAGGACAGGAGTCCAATACGAGCAGTACTTC.